A single sample gave rise to the 22 T cell receptor beta chains below, sequenced in a study of blood T cell repertoires in COVID-19. Measured with immunoSEQ multiplex PCR; TCRdb has only the in-frame clones, and not every one. The sample contains about 84,000 clones, about three quarters of which appear only once. Sample: peripheral blood. The receptor set was obtained from a man between 65 and 79 years old with acute or convalescent COVID-19.

The chain carries TRBV27 and TRBJ1-5; no firm D call. Per germline, CDR1 MNHEY and CDR2 SMNVEV (reference sequence). Trimming cost V 6 bases and J 0 bases, with 3 bases left between them. CDR3 size: 12 residues. The CDR3 nucleotides are TGTGCCAGCAGCTATAGCAATCAGCCCCAGCATTTT. Translating gives CASSYSNQPQHF.

The CDR3 here is CASSLGRSANTGELFF. The CDR3 coding sequence is TGCGCCAGCAGCTTGGGGAGGAGTGCGAACACCGGGGAGCTGTTTTTT. This sequence joins TRBV5-1 and TRBJ2-2; the D gene is possibly TRBD2 (5 bases). Germline values: CDR1 SGHRS, CDR2 YFSETQ. Trimming stripped 0 bases from V and 0 bases from J, with 9 bases between. CDR3 length: 16 residues.

The chain carries TRBV24-1 and TRBJ2-1; TRBD1 matches at 7 bases. This CDR3 comprises 15 residues. The germline V gene encodes CDR1 KGHDR and CDR2 SFDVKD. V shed 2 bases, J shed 6 bases, and the junction held 6 bases outside the gene matches. CDR3 DNA sequence: TGTGCCACCAGTGATTCCCGACAGGGAAGCAATGAGCAGTTCTTC. This codes for CATSDSRQGSNEQFF.

V and J are TRBV14 and TRBJ1-2; 9 bases map to TRBD1. Germline assignment: CDR1 SGHDN and CDR2 FVKESK. The CDR3 has 16 amino acids. J lost 3 bases, V lost 2 bases, and 7 bases had no gene match. CDR3 in amino acids: CASSQYTTGGYYGYTF. Here the CDR3 DNA reads TGTGCCAGCAGCCAATATACGACAGGGGGTTACTATGGCTACACCTTC. Full variable domain (rest looked up from reference TRBV14 and TRBJ1-2): EAGVTQFPSHSVIEKGQTVTLRCDPISGHDNLYWYRRVMGKEIKFLLHFVKESKQDESGMPNNRFLAERTGGTYSTLKVQPAELEDSGVYFCASSQYTTGGYYGYTFGSGTRLTVV.

This clone occurred a few times. The chain carries TRBV18 and TRBJ1-3, with D tentatively TRBD1 (5 bases). Trimming pared 3 bases from V and 3 bases from J, leaving 12 bases between. CDR3 length: 15 amino acids. Germline-derived CDR1 and CDR2 are KGHSH and LQKENI. CDR3 sequence (DNA): TGTGCCAGCTCACCGCGGGGGAGAGATGGAAACACCATATATTTT. This sequence encodes CASSPRGRDGNTIYF. Full variable domain (outside the CDR3, taken from reference TRBV18 and TRBJ1-3): NAGVMQNPRHLVRRRGQEARLRCSPMKGHSHVYWYRQLPEEGLKFMVYLQKENIIDESGMPKERFSAEFPKEGPSILRIQQVVRGDSAAYFCASSPRGRDGNTIYFGEGSWLTVV.

The chain uses TRBV12-5 and TRBJ2-4; D perhaps matches TRBD1 (5 bases). CDR1 LGHNT and CDR2 FRNRAP come from the germline V gene. The CDR3 is 16 amino acids. Trimming removed 0 bases from V and 5 bases from J, with 14 bases in between. Here the CDR3 reads CASGLVLGRDENIQYF. The CDR3 DNA is TGTGCTAGTGGTTTGGTATTGGGCAGGGATGAAAACATTCAGTACTTC.

The chain is built from TRBV30 and TRBJ1-1; 8 bases align to TRBD1. This CDR3 has 11 residues. Trimming cost V 1 base and J 11 bases; bases outside gene matches: 3. CDR1 and CDR2 from the germline V gene are GTSNPN and SVGIG (reference sequence). The CDR3 bases are TGTGCCTGGAGTGGGACAGGGAATGCTTTCTTT. Translation: CAWSGTGNAFF.

The chain is built from TRBV4-2 and TRBJ2-5; D is perhaps TRBD1 (5 bases). The germline CDR1 and CDR2 sequences are LGHNA and YNFKEQ. The CDR3 has 15 amino acids. V was pared by 1 base and J by 3 bases, with 12 bases between. This CDR3 reads CASSQANGHEETQYF. The CDR3 region has the DNA TGTGCCAGCAGCCAAGCAAACGGACATGAAGAGACCCAGTACTTC.

The chain combines TRBV19 with TRBJ2-5; D is perhaps TRBD1 (5 bases). The CDR3 covers 13 residues. Germline V lookup: CDR1 LNHDA, CDR2 SQIVND (reference sequence). Trimming took off 5 bases at V and 5 bases at J, with 12 bases between the two ends. The CDR3 reads CASSVRVVETQYF. The CDR3 DNA sequence: TGTGCCAGTAGTGTCAGGGTGGTGGAGACCCAGTACTTC.

The table lists this clone with a few counts. The chain combines TRBV10-2 with TRBJ2-7, with D possibly matching TRBD1 (7 bases). CDR1 and CDR2 (germline): WSHSY, SAAADI. The germline V and J ends were trimmed by 6 bases and 2 bases, with 14 bases remaining between them. CDR3 length: 14 residues. The CDR3: CASRGGGAAYEQYF. For the CDR3, the DNA is TGCGCCAGCAGAGGAGGGGGCGCCGCCTACGAGCAGTACTTC.

The chain carries TRBV5-4 and TRBJ1-1; D is possibly TRBD1 (6 bases). CDR1 and CDR2 from the germline V gene are SGHNT and YYREEE (reference sequence). The CDR3 contains 19 residues. Trimming took 4 bases from V and 3 from J, leaving 28 bases between them. The CDR3 region is CASSLSDFRGFVLDTEAFF. In DNA, the CDR3 is TGTGCCAGCAGCCTGTCGGATTTCAGGGGATTCGTGCTTGACACTGAAGCTTTCTTT.

This clone turned up a few times. V usage is TRBV7-7 and J usage is TRBJ1-6; 8 positions match TRBD1. The CDR3 spans 16 residues. The germline gives CDR1 SSHAT, CDR2 FNYEAQ (reference sequence). J was trimmed by 9 bases and V by 6 bases; bases with no gene match: 13. CDR3: CASSSDRGYNGSPLHF. The CDR3 region has the DNA TGTGCCAGCAGTTCAGACAGGGGTTATAATGGTTCACCCCTCCACTTT.

The genes are TRBV4-1 and TRBJ1-2; 8 bases line up with TRBD1. Trimming removed 1 base from V and 7 bases from J; junction bases left unmatched: 11. CDR1 and CDR2 from the germline V gene are MGHRA and YSYEKL. CDR3 length: 16 residues. CDR3 bases: TGCGCCAGCAGCCAAGGTCCCGGGACAGGACGTCGTGGCTACACCTTC. Translation gives CASSQGPGTGRRGYTF.

The V gene is TRBV4-2, the J gene TRBJ2-7, with 8 bases identical to TRBD1. From germline, CDR1 is LGHNA and CDR2 YNFKEQ. Trimming cost V 4 bases and J 2 bases; bases outside gene matches: 4. The CDR3 has 14 residues. CDR3 bases: TGTGCCAGCAGCCTAGGACAGGGTCCCTACGAGCAGTACTTC. This translates into CASSLGQGPYEQYF.

The J gene is TRBJ1-2, the V gene TRBV28; TRBD1 matches 11 bases. The length of the CDR3 is 16 residues. Germline CDR1 reads MDHEN; CDR2 reads SYDVKM. V gave up 5 bases and J gave up 4 bases; unmatched junction bases: 9. CDR3: CASSLNGQGAGYGYTF. The CDR3 DNA is TGTGCCAGCAGTCTCAACGGACAGGGGGCAGGCTATGGCTACACCTTC.

This sequence joins TRBV5-1 and TRBJ1-4; D is uncertain. There are 15 residues in the CDR3. Between the trimmed V and J ends, which lost 4 bases and 6 bases, there was a span of 16 bases. The germline V gene encodes CDR1 SGHRS and CDR2 YFSETQ. The CDR3 is CASSPGGSRDEKLFF. For the CDR3, the DNA is TGCGCCAGCAGCCCTGGAGGGTCGAGGGATGAAAAACTGTTTTTT.

This sequence joins TRBV3-1 (or the pseudogene TRBV3-2) and TRBJ1-1; 8 bases are a match to TRBD1. The CDR3 covers 13 residues. Germline CDR1 LGHDT, CDR2 YNNKEL (reference sequence). V lost 1 base and J lost 11; bases outside the gene matches: 6. CDR3 coding DNA: TGTGCCAGCAGCCAAGCGGCAGGGGGCGATGCTTTCTTT. Translating it yields CASSQAAGGDAFF.

There are a few counts of this clone. This chain links TRBV6-5 with TRBJ1-2, with TRBD1 as a possible D gene (6 bases). Between the trimmed V and J ends, which lost 4 bases and 2 bases, there was a span of 14 bases. Germline CDR1 and CDR2: MNHEY and SVGAGI. The CDR3 has 15 amino acids. CDR3 sequence reads: CASSSAGAGNYGYTF. DNA for the CDR3: TGTGCCAGCAGTTCCGCGGGGGCGGGGAACTATGGCTACACCTTC.

This chain joins TRBV6-4 and TRBJ1-1; 7 positions agree with TRBD1. V was pared by 2 bases and J by 6 bases, with 3 bases of the junction left unmatched. Germline V lookup: CDR1 MRHNA, CDR2 SNTAGT. The CDR3 has 13 residues. The CDR3 protein is CASSDTGTAEAFF. The CDR3 DNA follows: TGTGCCAGCAGTGACACCGGGACAGCTGAAGCTTTCTTT.

The V and J genes are TRBV10-3 and TRBJ2-5; D may be TRBD2 (5 bases). Germline CDR1 ENHRY, CDR2 SYGVKD. CDR3 length equals 13 residues. The ends were cut back, 6 bases at V and 1 base at J, with 9 bases in the middle. The CDR3 DNA sequence: TGTGCCATCAGCGTCGGACTCCAAGAGACCCAGTACTTC. This sequence encodes CAISVGLQETQYF.

The chain combines TRBV7-9 with TRBJ2-1, with 9 nucleotides matching TRBD1. V trimming: 4 bases; J trimming: 0 bases; junction bases outside the gene matches: 13. This CDR3 contains 19 residues. Germline V gene lookup returns CDR1 SEHNR and CDR2 FQNEAQ (reference sequence). The CDR3 is CASSSPGQGLISSYNEQFF. In nucleotides, the CDR3 is TGTGCCAGCAGCTCTCCGGGACAGGGCCTCATCAGCTCCTACAATGAGCAGTTCTTC. The full variable domain, its missing parts supplied by reference TRBV7-9 and TRBJ2-1, is DTGVSQNPRHKITKRGQNVTFRCDPISEHNRLYWYRQTLGQGPEFLTYFQNEAQLEKSRLLSDRFSAERPKGSFSTLEIQRTEQGDSAMYLCASSSPGQGLISSYNEQFFGPGTRLTVL.

This clone showed up just once. The chain is built from TRBV7-9 and TRBJ2-5, with TRBD2 as a possible D gene (5 bases). Germline V gene lookup returns CDR1 SEHNR and CDR2 FQNEAQ (reference sequence). The ends were cut back, 5 bases at V and 2 bases at J, with 9 bases in the middle. The CDR3 covers 13 residues. CDR3 in DNA: TGTGCCAGCAGCCACCGGGATCAAGAGACCCAGTACTTC. It translates to CASSHRDQETQYF.